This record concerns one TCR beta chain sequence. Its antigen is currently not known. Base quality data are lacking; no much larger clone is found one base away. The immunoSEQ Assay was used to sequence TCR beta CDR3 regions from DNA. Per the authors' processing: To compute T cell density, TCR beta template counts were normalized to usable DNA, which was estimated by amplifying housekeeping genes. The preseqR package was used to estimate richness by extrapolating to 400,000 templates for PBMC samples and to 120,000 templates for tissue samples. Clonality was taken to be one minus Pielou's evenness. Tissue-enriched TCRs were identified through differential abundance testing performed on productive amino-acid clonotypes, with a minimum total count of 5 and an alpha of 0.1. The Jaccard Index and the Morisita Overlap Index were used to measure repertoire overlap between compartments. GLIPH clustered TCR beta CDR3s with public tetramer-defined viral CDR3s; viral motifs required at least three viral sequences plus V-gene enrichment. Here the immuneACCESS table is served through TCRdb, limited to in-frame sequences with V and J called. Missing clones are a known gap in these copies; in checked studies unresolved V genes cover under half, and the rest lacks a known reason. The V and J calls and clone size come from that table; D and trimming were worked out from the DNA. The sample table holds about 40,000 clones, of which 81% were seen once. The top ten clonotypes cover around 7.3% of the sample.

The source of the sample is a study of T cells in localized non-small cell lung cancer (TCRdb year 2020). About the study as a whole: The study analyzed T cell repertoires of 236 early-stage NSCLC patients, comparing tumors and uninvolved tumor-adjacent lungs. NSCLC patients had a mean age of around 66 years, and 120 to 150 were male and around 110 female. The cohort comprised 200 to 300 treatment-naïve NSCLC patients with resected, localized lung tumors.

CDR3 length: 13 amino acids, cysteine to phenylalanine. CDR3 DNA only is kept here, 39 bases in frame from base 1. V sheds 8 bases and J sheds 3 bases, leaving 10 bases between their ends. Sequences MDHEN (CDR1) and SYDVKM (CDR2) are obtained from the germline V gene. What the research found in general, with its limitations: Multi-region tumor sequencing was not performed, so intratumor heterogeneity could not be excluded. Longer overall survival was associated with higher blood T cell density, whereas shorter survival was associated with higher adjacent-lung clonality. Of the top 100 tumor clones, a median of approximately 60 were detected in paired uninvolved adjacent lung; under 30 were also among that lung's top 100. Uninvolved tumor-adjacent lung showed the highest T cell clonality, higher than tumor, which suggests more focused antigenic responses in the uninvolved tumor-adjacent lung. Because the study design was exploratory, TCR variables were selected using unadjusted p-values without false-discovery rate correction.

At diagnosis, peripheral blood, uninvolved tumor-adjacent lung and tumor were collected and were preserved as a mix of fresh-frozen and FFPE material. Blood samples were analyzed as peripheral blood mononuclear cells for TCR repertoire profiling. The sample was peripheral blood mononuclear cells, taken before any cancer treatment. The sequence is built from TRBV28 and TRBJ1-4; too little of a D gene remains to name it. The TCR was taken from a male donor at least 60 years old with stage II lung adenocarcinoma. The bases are TGTGCCAGCGGCCCTGGGTCTAATGAAAAACTGTTTTTT. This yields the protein CASGPGSNEKLFF.